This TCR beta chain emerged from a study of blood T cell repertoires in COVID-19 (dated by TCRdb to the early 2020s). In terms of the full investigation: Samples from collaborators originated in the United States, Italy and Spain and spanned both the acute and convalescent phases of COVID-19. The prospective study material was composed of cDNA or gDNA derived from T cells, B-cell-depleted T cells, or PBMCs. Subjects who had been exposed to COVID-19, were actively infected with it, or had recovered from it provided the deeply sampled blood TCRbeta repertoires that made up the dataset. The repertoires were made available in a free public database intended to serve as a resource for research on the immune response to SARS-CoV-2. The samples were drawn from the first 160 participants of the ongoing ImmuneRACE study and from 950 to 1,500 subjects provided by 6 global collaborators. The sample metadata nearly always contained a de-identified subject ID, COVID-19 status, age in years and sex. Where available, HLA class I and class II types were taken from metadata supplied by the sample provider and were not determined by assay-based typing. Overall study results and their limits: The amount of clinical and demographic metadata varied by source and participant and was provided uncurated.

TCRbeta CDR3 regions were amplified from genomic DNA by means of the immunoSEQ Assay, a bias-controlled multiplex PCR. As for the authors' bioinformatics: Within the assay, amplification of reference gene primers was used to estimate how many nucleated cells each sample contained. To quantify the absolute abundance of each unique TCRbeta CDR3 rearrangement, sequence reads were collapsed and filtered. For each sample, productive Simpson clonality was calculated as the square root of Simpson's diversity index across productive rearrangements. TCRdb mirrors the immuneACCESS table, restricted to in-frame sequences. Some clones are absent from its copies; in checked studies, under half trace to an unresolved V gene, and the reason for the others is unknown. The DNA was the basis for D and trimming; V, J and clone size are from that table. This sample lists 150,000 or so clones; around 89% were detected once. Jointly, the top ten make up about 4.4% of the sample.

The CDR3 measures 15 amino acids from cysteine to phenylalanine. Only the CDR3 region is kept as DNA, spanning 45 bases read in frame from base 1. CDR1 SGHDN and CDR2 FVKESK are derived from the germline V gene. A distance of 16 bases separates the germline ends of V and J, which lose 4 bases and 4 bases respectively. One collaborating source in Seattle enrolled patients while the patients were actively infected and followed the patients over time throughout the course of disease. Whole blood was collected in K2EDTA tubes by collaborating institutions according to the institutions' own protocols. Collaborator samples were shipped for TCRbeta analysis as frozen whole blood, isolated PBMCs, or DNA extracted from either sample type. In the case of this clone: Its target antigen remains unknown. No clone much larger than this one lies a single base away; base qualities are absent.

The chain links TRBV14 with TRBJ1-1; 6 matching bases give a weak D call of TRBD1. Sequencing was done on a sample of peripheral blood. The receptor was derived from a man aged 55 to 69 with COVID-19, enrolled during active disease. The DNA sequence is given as TGTGCCAGCAGCCCCAGGGGATTACGGAGCACTGAAGCTTTCTTT. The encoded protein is CASSPRGLRSTEAFF.